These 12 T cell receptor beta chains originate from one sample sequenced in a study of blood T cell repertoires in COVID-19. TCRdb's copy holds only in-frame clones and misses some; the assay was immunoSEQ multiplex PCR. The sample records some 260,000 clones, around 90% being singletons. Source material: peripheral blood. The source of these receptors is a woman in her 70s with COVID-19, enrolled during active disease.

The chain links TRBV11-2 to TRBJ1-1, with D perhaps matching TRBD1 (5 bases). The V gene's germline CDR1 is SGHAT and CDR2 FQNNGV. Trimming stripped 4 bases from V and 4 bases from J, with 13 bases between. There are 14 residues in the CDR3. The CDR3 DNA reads TGTGCCAGCAGCTCCAATGTGGGGCCCACTGAAGCTTTCTTT. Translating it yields CASSSNVGPTEAFF.

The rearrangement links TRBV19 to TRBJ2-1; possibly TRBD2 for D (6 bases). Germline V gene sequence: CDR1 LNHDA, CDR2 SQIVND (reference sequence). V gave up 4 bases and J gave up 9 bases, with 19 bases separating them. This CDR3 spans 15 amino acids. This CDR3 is CASSNPGGGPREQFF. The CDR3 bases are TGTGCCAGTAGTAACCCCGGCGGAGGGCCTCGTGAGCAGTTCTTC.

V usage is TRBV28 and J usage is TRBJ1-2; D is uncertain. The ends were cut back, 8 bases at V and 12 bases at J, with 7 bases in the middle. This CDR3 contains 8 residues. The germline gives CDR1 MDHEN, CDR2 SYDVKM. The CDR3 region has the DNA TGTGCCAGCGGTAGTAACACCTTC. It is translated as CASGSNTF.

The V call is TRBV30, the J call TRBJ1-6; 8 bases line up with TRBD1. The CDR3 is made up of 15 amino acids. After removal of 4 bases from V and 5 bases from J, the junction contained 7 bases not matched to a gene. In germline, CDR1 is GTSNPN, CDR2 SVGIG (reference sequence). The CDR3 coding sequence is TGTGCCTGGATGGCGGGACAGGTCAATAATTCACCCCTCCACTTT. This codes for CAWMAGQVNNSPLHF.

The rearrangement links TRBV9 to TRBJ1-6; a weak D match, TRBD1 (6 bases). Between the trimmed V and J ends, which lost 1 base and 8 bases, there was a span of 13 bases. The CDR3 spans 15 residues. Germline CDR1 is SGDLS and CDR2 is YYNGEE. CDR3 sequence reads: CASSVMGAEDSPLHF. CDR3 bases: TGTGCCAGCAGCGTAATGGGGGCCGAGGATTCACCCCTCCACTTT.

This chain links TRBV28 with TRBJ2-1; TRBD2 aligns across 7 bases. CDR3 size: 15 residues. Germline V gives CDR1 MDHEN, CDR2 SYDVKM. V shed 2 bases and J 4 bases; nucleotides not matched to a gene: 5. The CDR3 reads CASSLGGGPYNEQFF. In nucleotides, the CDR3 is TGTGCCAGCAGTTTAGGGGGAGGGCCATACAATGAGCAGTTCTTC.

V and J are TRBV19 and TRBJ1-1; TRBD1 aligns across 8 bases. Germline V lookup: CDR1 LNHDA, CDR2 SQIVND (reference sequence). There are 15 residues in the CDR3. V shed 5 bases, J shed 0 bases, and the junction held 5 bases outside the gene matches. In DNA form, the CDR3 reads TGTGCCAGTAGTGCCGACAGGGGTCTGAACACTGAAGCTTTCTTT. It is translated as CASSADRGLNTEAFF.

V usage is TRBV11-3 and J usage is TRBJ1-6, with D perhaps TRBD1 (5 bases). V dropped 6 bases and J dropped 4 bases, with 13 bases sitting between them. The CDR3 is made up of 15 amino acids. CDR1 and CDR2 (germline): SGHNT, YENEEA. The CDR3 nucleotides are TGTGCCAGCAGTCCCGACAGCCTTTATAATTCACCCCTCCACTTT. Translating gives CASSPDSLYNSPLHF.

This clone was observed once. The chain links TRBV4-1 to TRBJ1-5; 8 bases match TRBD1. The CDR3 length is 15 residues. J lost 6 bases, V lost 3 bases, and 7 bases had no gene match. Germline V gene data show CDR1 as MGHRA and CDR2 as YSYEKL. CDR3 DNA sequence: TGCGCCAGCAGCCAGGAGGACAGGGCACCTCAGCCCCAGCATTTT. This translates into CASSQEDRAPQPQHF.

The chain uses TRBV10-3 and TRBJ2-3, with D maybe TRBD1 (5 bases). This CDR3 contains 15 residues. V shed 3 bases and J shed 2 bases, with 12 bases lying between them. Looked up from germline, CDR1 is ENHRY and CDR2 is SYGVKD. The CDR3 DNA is TGTGCCATCAGTGATATAGGGGAATTCACAGATACGCAGTATTTT. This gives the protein CAISDIGEFTDTQYF.

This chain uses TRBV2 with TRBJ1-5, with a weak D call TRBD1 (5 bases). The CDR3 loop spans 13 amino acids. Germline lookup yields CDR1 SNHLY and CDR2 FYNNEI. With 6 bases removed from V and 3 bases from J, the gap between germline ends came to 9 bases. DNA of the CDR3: TGTGCCAGCAGCCGACAGAACAATCAGCCCCAGCATTTT. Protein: CASSRQNNQPQHF.

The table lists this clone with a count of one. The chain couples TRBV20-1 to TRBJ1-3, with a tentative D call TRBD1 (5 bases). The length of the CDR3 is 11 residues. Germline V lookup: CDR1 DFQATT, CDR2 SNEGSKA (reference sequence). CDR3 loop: CSAGIGNTIYF. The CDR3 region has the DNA TGCAGCGCAGGGATCGGAAACACCATATATTTT.